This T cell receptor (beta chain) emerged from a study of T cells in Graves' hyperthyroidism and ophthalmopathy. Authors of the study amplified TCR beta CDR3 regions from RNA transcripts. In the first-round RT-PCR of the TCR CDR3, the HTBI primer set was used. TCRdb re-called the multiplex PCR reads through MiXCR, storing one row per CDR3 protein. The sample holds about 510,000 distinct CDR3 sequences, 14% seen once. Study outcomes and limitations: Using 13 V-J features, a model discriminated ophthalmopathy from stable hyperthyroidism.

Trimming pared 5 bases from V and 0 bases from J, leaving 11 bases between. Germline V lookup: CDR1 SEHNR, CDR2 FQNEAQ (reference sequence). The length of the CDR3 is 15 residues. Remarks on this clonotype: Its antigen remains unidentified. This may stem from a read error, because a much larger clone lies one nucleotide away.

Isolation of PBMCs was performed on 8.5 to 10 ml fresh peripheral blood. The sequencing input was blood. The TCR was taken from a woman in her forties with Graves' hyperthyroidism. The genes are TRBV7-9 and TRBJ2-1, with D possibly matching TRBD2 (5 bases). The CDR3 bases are TGTGCCAGCAGCACGCGGGCGAGCTCCTACAATGAGCAGTTCTTC. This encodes CASSTRASSYNEQFF. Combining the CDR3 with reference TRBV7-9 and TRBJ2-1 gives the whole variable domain DTGVSQNPRHKITKRGQNVTFRCDPISEHNRLYWYRQTLGQGPEFLTYFQNEAQLEKSRLLSDRFSAERPKGSFSTLEIQRTEQGDSAMYLCASSTRASSYNEQFFGPGTRLTVL.